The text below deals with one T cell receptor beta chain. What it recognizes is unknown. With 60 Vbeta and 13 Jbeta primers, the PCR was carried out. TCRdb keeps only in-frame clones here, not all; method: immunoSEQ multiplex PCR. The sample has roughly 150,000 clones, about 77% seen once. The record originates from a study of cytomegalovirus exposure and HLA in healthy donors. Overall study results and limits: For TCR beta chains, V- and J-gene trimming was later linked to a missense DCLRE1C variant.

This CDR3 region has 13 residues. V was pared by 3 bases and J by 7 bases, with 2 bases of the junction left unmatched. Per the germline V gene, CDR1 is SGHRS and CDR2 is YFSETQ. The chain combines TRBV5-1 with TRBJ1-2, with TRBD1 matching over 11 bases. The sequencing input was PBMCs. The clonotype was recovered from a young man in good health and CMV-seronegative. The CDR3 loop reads CASSSGTGGGYTF. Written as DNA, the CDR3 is TGCGCCAGCAGCTCCGGGACAGGGGGTGGCTACACCTTC.